One and the same sample provided the 17 T cell receptor beta chains below, sequenced in a study of response to subunit inactivated influenza vaccine. MiXCR was run by TCRdb on the RT-PCR reads, yielding one entry per CDR3 protein. Here the sample spans some 150,000 distinct CDR3 sequences, approximately 12% being singletons. This sample was also put to use in a study of T cells expressing NK-cell markers. That work contributes: Scientists made TCR beta cDNA using 5'RACE template switching with UMIs.

This material consisted of CD8+ T cells sorted from PBMCs, taken about 11 days after vaccination. The origin of the receptors is a man in his forties or fifties who received an inactivated influenza vaccine.

The V call is TRBV3-1, the J call TRBJ2-7; D is possibly TRBD1 or TRBD2 (5 bases each). Per the germline V gene, CDR1 is LGHDT and CDR2 is YNNKEL (reference sequence). The CDR3 loop spans 16 amino acids. V lost 1 base, J lost 0 bases, and 13 bases lay in between. CDR3 protein: CASSQAGWGFSYEQYF. For the CDR3, the DNA is TGTGCCAGCAGCCAAGCGGGGTGGGGGTTCTCCTACGAGCAGTACTTC.

This clonotype was counted once. This clone may be a read error of a much larger clone one base away. The V and J genes are TRBV27 and TRBJ2-1; TRBD2 matches 9 bases. The CDR3 length is 16 residues. Germline CDR1 reads MNHEY; CDR2 reads SMNVEV (reference sequence). The CDR3, as DNA: TGTGCCAGCAGTTTATGGGTAGCGGGAGTCGACAATGAGCAGATCTTC. Residues: CASSLWVAGVDNEQIF.

The chain uses TRBV4-3 and TRBJ2-7; D ambiguous. This CDR3 is 14 amino acids long. Germline-derived CDR1 and CDR2 are LGHNA and YSLEER. V was cut by 0 bases and J by 0 bases, with 6 bases left in between. The CDR3 nucleotides are TGCGCCAGCAGCCAAGACCCGGGCTCCTACGAGCAGTACTTC. Translating it yields CASSQDPGSYEQYF.

This rearrangement joins TRBV28 to TRBJ2-5, with a possible D match to TRBD1 (5 bases). V dropped 7 bases and J dropped 0 bases, with 15 bases sitting between them. The CDR3 has 15 residues. The germline V gene encodes CDR1 MDHEN and CDR2 SYDVKM. The CDR3 region is CASTFTGRHQETQYF. CDR3 sequence (DNA): TGTGCCAGCACTTTCACAGGCAGGCACCAAGAGACCCAGTACTTC.

This clonotype has a handful of counts. The rearrangement uses TRBV20-1 and TRBJ2-7, with D hard to call. V was shortened by 0 bases and J by 4 bases, with 13 bases between the two germline ends. The CDR3 runs to 14 residues. Looked up from germline, CDR1 is DFQATT and CDR2 is SNEGSKA (reference sequence). CDR3 in DNA: TGCAGTGCTAGAGATCCAGCAGAACTGTACGAGCAGTACTTC. Translating gives CSARDPAELYEQYF.

This chain uses TRBV7-9 with TRBJ1-1; D unclear. The V end lost 0 bases, the J end lost 3 bases, and 8 bases lay between the germline ends. The CDR3 has 14 residues. The germline V gene has CDR1 SEHNR and CDR2 FQNEAQ (reference sequence). The CDR3 DNA follows: TGTGCCAGCAGCTTAGCGGTGGGGTACACTGAAGCTTTCTTT. Translation gives CASSLAVGYTEAFF.

This clonotype was counted only a few times. J is TRBJ2-1 and V is TRBV2; tentatively, D is TRBD1 (6 bases). V was pared by 7 bases and J by 4 bases, with 20 bases between. This CDR3 is built from 16 residues. From germline, CDR1 is SNHLY and CDR2 FYNNEI. CDR3 sequence: CASTGVAGVIYNEQFF. The DNA for the CDR3 is TGTGCCAGCACCGGAGTGGCAGGGGTGATATACAATGAGCAGTTCTTC. The full variable domain, in which reference TRBV2 and TRBJ2-1 provide the parts outside the CDR3, is EPEVTQTPSHQVTQMGQEVILRCVPISNHLYFYWYRQILGQKVEFLVSFYNNEISEKSEIFDDQFSVERPDGSNFTLKIRSTKLEDSAMYFCASTGVAGVIYNEQFFGPGTRLTVL.

The rearrangement uses TRBV27 and TRBJ2-1, with D possibly matching TRBD1 (6 bases). Deletions cut 0 bases from V and 4 bases from J, with 7 bases between. Germline V gene sequence: CDR1 MNHEY, CDR2 SMNVEV (reference sequence). The CDR3 runs 14 residues. The CDR3 region is CASSLSRGYNEQFF. For the CDR3, the DNA is TGTGCCAGCAGTTTATCGAGGGGGTACAATGAGCAGTTCTTC.

This clonotype was detected ten times or more. The chain combines TRBV12-3 or TRBV12-4 with TRBJ2-1, with a possible D match to TRBD2 (5 bases). CDR3 length: 14 residues. Trimming pared 2 bases from V and 7 bases from J, leaving 12 bases between. CDR3 in amino acids: CASSLPSIYNEQFF. CDR3 DNA: TGTGCCAGCAGTTTACCTAGCATCTATAATGAGCAGTTCTTC.

The V and J genes are TRBV20-1 and TRBJ2-1, with D uncertain. V was shortened by 1 base and J by 7 bases, with 5 bases between the two germline ends. CDR3 length: 11 residues. Germline CDR1 DFQATT, CDR2 SNEGSKA (reference sequence). CDR3 bases: TGCAGTGCTAGAGTTGGAAATGAGCAGTTCTTC. It encodes CSARVGNEQFF.

This chain links TRBV6-2 or TRBV6-3 with TRBJ1-2, with 7 bases aligning to TRBD1. Germline assignment: CDR1 MNHEY and CDR2 SVGEGT. The CDR3 length is 13 residues. Trimming removed 4 bases from V and 3 bases from J; junction bases left unmatched: 2. CDR3 protein: CASSSGQYYGYTF. The CDR3 bases are TGTGCCAGCAGTTCGGGACAGTACTATGGCTACACCTTC.

This clonotype was picked up a small number of times. The genes are TRBV5-1 and TRBJ2-7; D is unresolved. The CDR3 is 15 residues long. The germline V gene has CDR1 SGHRS and CDR2 YFSETQ. Trimming removed 1 base from V and 0 bases from J, with 11 bases in between. CDR3 residues: CASSLSTESSYEQYF. CDR3 in DNA: TGCGCCAGCAGCTTGAGTACAGAAAGCTCCTACGAGCAGTACTTC.

The chain uses TRBV27 and TRBJ1-5; D not resolved. The CDR3 is 15 residues long. The V end was cut by 2 bases, the J end by 0 bases, with 8 bases between. Germline loops: CDR1 MNHEY, CDR2 SMNVEV (reference sequence). The CDR3 is CASSLSSHSNQPQHF. In DNA form, the CDR3 reads TGTGCCAGCAGTTTAAGCTCCCATAGCAATCAGCCCCAGCATTTT.

The rearrangement joins TRBV6-2 or TRBV6-3 to TRBJ2-1; D not certain. Germline values: CDR1 MNHEY, CDR2 SVGEGT. The V end lost 2 bases, the J end lost 5 bases, and 7 bases lay between the germline ends. The CDR3 loop spans 13 amino acids. CDR3 sequence: CASSYILNNEQFF. The CDR3 DNA follows: TGTGCCAGCAGTTACATACTAAACAATGAGCAGTTCTTC.

The chain links TRBV4-3 to TRBJ2-2; D gene unclear. This CDR3 is 14 amino acids long. V lost 8 bases to trimming and J lost 1 base, with 11 bases between them. The V gene's germline CDR1 is LGHNA and CDR2 YSLEER. CDR3 DNA sequence: TGCGCCAGCGGCGTACGATTGAACACCGGGGAGCTGTTTTTT. It encodes CASGVRLNTGELFF.

The chain employs TRBV19 and TRBJ2-1; D might be TRBD2 (6 bases). The CDR3 is made up of 17 amino acids. Germline V gene sequence: CDR1 LNHDA, CDR2 SQIVND (reference sequence). V lost 1 base, J lost 3 bases, and 16 bases lay in between. CDR3 sequence: CASSIAIGGIFYNEQFF. CDR3 coding DNA: TGTGCCAGTAGTATAGCCATTGGGGGGATATTCTACAATGAGCAGTTCTTC.

CDR3 in DNA: TGTGCCAGCAGCCCGGAGGAGACAATACTACAATACGAGCAGTACTTC. Translation gives CASSPEETILQYEQYF. The chain employs TRBV6-1 and TRBJ2-7, with D possibly being TRBD2 (5 bases). V was cut by 6 bases and J by 4 bases, with 22 bases left in between. The length of the CDR3 is 16 residues. Germline V gives CDR1 MNHNS, CDR2 SASEGT.